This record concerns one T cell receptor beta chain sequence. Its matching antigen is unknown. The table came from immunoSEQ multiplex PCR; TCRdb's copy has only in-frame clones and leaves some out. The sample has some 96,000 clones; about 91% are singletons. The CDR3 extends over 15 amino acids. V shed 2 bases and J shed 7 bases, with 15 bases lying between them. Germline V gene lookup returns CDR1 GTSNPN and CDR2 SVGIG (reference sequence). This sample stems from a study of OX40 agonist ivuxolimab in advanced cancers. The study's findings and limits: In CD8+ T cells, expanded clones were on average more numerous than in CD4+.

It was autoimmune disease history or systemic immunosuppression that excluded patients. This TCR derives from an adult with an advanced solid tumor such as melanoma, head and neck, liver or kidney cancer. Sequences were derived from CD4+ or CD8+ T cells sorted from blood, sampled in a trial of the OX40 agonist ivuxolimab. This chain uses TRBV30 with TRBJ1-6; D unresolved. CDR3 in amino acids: CAWSLGPATNSPLHF. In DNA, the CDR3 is TGTGCCTGGAGTCTCGGGCCCGCGACGAATTCACCCCTCCACTTT.